A selection of T cell receptor beta chains follows, all from one sample in a study of T cell changes during pregnancy in multiple sclerosis. TCRdb's table, derived via immunoSEQ multiplex PCR, lists solely in-frame clones and lacks some. This table has about 62,000 clones, nearly 90% appearing once. This specimen consisted of peripheral blood, obtained in the first trimester of pregnancy. These receptors were collected from a female donor with multiple sclerosis, enrolled in a pregnancy study. The CDR3 runs from the conserved cysteine through the conserved F or W.

V,length,CDR3
TRBV6-4,13,CASSGEQGTEAFF
TRBV6-1,14,CASSVINSNQPQHF
TRBV7-2,17,CASSLVRDSSSYNEQFF
TRBV4-2,16,CASSQRLAGGSDEQFF
TRBV2,18,CASRTGTPAPTNTGELFF
TRBV6-5,15,CASSRSDRVAYEQYF
TRBV29-1,16,CSVVSEGRQGPYEQYF
TRBV7-2,15,CASSLAIQGAYEQYF
TRBV18,17,CASSPIEGQLKNTEAFF
TRBV6-1,17,CASSVVRPTASGNTIYF
TRBV10-3,13,CAISDNRDYGYTF
TRBV2,13,CADGDRGGETQYF